This T cell receptor beta chain was recorded in a study of blood T cell repertoires in COVID-19. Original handling: Estimates of nucleated cell counts were drawn from the amplification of reference gene primers. The assay was immunoSEQ multiplex PCR, and TCRdb's table has in-frame clones only and misses some. V and J calls and clone size follow that table, whereas D and trimming were derived from the DNA. The sample records more than 450,000 clones, 87% being singletons. Germline V CDR1 and CDR2: MNHEY, SVGAGI. The CDR3 is made up of 14 amino acids. Trimming at V came to 5 bases and at J to 3 bases, leaving 3 bases not matched to a gene. Two negative PCRs, clearance, or symptom resolution were required of recovered Cohort 3 donors.

The J gene is TRBJ2-3, the V gene TRBV6-5; 9 nucleotides match TRBD1. The clonotype comes from a woman under 30 who had recovered from COVID-19. Specimen: PBMCs or T cells enriched from blood (not recorded which). CDR3 nucleotides: TGTGCCAGCAGTCGGGACAGGGAAACAGATACGCAGTATTTT. As protein: CASSRDRETDTQYF.